This is a list of T cell receptor beta chains from one sample in a study of follicular helper T cells after annual influenza vaccination. Data came from immunoSEQ multiplex PCR; TCRdb stores just in-frame clones and leaves some out. Counted here are approximately 10,000 clones, roughly 80% occurring once; the ten biggest clones make up 0.47%. Sequences were derived from CXCR5+ CD38- circulating T follicular helper cells from blood, sampled 7 days after influenza vaccination. The receptor set was obtained from an adult who received the influenza vaccine. Each CDR3 is given with its conserved first and last residue.

TRBV11-2	TRBJ2-1	CASAPNVAQNEQFF
TRBV29-1	TRBJ1-1	CSVEGAGQTEAFF
TRBV6-4	TRBJ1-5	CAPQPLFNQPQHF
TRBV14	TRBJ2-3	CASSQDQRGRQYF
TRBV15	TRBJ2-7	CATSRGALQRQGPGEQYF
TRBV18	TRBJ1-2	CASSRVGGQGSYGYTF
TRBV2	TRBJ2-1	CASSGDSSYNEQFF
TRBV30	TRBJ2-3	CAWTSGGDTQYF
TRBV6-6	TRBJ2-2	CASAISQLSGELFF
TRBV5-1	TRBJ2-3	CASYLGVSGESTDTQYF
TRBV7-2	TRBJ2-4	CASSLRTGAGSDIQYF
TRBV29-1	TRBJ2-7	CSVKGSSYEQYF
TRBV19	TRBJ2-2	CASWTSGANTGELFF
TRBV7-2	TRBJ1-2	CASSSGTGTNYGYTF
TRBV11-1	TRBJ2-1	CASSPVCNEQFF
TRBV18	TRBJ1-2	CASSPQSGTDYGYTF
TRBV18	TRBJ2-7	CASSPGTDYEQYF
TRBV27	TRBJ1-3	CASRQTGSGNTIYF
TRBV25-1	TRBJ1-5	CASTPGDWEPQHF
TRBV6-5	TRBJ2-6	CASSYSYSGANVLTF
TRBV7-2	TRBJ2-3	CASNSAGGSTDTQYF
TRBV2	TRBJ1-2	CASSEVNYGYTF
TRBV5-1	TRBJ1-5	CASSLRWGQPQHF
TRBV6-6	TRBJ2-7	CASRDGNYEQYF
TRBV5-1	TRBJ1-2	CASSPDRVANGYTF
TRBV18	TRBJ1-3	CASSPTTGSSGNTIYF
TRBV6-1	TRBJ2-3	CAGEGTRTDTQYF
TRBV5-5	TRBJ1-1	CASNNEIMNTEAFF
TRBV2	TRBJ2-2	CASSEDSLNTGELFF
TRBV11-2	TRBJ2-2	CASSLGAVAGELFF
TRBV5-4	TRBJ1-1	CASSPDWNTEAFF
TRBV10-3	TRBJ2-2	CAIRPDGNTGELFF
TRBV5-1	TRBJ1-5	CASSIIGGGYSNQPQHF
TRBV9	TRBJ1-6	CASSTTPSYNSPLHF
TRBV29-1	TRBJ2-7	CSVGQGMSEQYF
TRBV6-6	TRBJ1-3	CASSMVTSGNTIYF
TRBV6-1	TRBJ2-3	CASSGHPPPQYF
TRBV28	TRBJ1-5	CASSLRTVGNQPQHF